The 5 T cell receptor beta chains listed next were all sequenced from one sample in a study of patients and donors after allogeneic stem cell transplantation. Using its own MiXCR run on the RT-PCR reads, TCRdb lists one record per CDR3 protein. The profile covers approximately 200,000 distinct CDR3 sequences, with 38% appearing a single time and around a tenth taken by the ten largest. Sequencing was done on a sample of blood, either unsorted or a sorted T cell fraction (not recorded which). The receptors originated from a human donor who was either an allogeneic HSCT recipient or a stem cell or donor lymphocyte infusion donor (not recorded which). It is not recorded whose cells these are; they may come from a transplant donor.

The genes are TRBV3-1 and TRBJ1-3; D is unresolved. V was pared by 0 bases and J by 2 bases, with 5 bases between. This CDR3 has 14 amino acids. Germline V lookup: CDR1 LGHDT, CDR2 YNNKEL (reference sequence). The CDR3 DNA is TGTGCCAGCAGCCAAGAGGTGGCTGGAAACACCATATATTTT. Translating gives CASSQEVAGNTIYF.

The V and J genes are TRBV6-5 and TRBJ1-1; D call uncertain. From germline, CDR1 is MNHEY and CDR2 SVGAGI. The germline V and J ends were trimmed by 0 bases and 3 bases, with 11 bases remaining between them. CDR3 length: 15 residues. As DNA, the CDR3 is TGTGCCAGCAGTTACTCGACCGGGTGGGACACTGAAGCTTTCTTT. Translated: CASSYSTGWDTEAFF.

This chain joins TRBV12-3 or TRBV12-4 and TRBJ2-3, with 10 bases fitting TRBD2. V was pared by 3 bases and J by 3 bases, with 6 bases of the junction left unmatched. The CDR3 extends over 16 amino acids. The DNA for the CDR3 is TGTGCCAGCAGTTTCGAGCGGGGGGGCGCGACAGATACGCAGTATTTT. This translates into CASSFERGGATDTQYF.

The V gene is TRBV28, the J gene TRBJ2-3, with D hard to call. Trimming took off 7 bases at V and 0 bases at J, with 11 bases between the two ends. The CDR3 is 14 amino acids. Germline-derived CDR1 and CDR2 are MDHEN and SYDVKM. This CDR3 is CASIKNPSTDTQYF. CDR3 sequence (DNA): TGTGCCAGCATCAAAAACCCTAGCACAGATACGCAGTATTTT.

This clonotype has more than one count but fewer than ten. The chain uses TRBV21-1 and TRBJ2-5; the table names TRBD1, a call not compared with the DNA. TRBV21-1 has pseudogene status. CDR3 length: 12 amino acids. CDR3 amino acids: CASSTWGETQYF. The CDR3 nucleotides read TGTGCCAGCAGCACGTGGGGGGAGACCCAGTACTTC.